This TCR beta chain appears in the sequencing data of a study of tumor-infiltrating lymphocytes in primary liver carcinoma. Looking at the study overall: Spanning 4.2 to 10 cm, the tumors were T1-T3 N0M0.

The CDR3 totals 16 residues. Germline values: CDR1 MDHEN, CDR2 SYDVKM. With 5 bases removed from V and 5 bases from J, the gap between germline ends came to 18 bases. The source material, about 17-31 mg of unsorted bulk tissue, was used to co-extract RNA and DNA. Every single tumor sample held over 75% viable tumor cells. Starting material of 400 to 600 ng total RNA yielded TCR beta cDNA via a constant-region primer. Generation of the TCR beta libraries relied on three nested multiplex PCR rounds using slightly modified ARM-PCR. The first two PCR rounds used TRBV1-TRBV30 forward primers with a C-beta reverse primer, 9 to 10 cycles each. TCRdb independently ran MiXCR on the multiplex PCR reads; one entry per CDR3 protein. This table holds roughly 20,000 distinct CDR3 sequences, around 77% found once.

This chain uses TRBV28 with TRBJ2-2, with a weak D call TRBD1 (6 bases). Sequenced sample: liver tumor tissue from sampling region 4. Subset meaning: tumor region T4, right-lateral pole. The origin of this receptor is a woman between 25 and 40 years old with primary liver carcinoma and hepatitis B virus infection. The CDR3 is CASSPCDRWLTGELFF. CDR3 bases: TGTGCCAGCAGTCCGTGTGACAGGTGGCTGACCGGGGAGCTGTTTTTT.